Shown below are 21 T cell receptor beta chains from a single sample sequenced in a study of spatial heterogeneity in lung cancer. Study results and caveats: How many expanded intratumoral alpha and beta TCRs were present tracked the tumor mutation count, which was a count of nonsynonymous mutations.

TCRdb processed the 5' RACE reads anew with MiXCR; each CDR3 protein has one entry. The data hold about 11,000 distinct CDR3 sequences, with 4% to 6.5% observed a single time. Time point: sample taken at primary tumor resection. Their specific antigens are unknown. This sample comprised lung tumor tissue, obtained at surgery. All receptors come from a male donor with early-stage non-small cell lung cancer.

This clonotype was counted many times. The library was built for alpha chains, so this beta chain is an off-target read and its size means little. The J gene is TRBJ1-1, the V gene TRBV5-1, with D unresolved. V lost 4 bases to trimming and J lost 1 base, with 14 bases between them. The CDR3 is 15 residues long. Germline V gene lookup returns CDR1 SGHRS and CDR2 YFSETQ. The CDR3 reads CASSHPVGTNTEAFF. Written as DNA, the CDR3 is TGCGCCAGCAGCCATCCCGTTGGTACGAACACTGAAGCTTTCTTT. The full variable domain, in which reference TRBV5-1 and TRBJ1-1 provide the parts outside the CDR3, is KAGVTQTPRYLIKTRGQQVTLSCSPISGHRSVSWYQQTPGQGLQFLFEYFSETQRNKGNFPGRFSGRQFSNSRSEMNVSTLELGDSALYLCASSHPVGTNTEAFFGQGTRLTVV.

By frequency in the sample, this clonotype is medium-sized. This beta chain is an off-target read within a library intended for alpha chains, so its frequency means little. The chain carries TRBV11-2 and TRBJ1-1; no firm D call. There are 15 residues in the CDR3. V shed 0 bases and J shed 0 bases, with 8 bases lying between them. The germline V gene encodes CDR1 SGHAT and CDR2 FQNNGV. The CDR3 spells CASSLDGRLNTEAFF. CDR3 in DNA: TGTGCCAGCAGCTTAGATGGACGTCTGAACACTGAAGCTTTCTTT.

There are many counts of this clonotype. The library was designed around alpha chains, so this beta chain is a stray read whose abundance carries little weight. This chain links TRBV3-1 with TRBJ2-1; 8 bases map to TRBD2. The V gene end was trimmed by 3 bases and the J gene end by 7 bases; junction bases not matched to a gene: 11. This CDR3 contains 16 residues. Germline-derived CDR1 and CDR2 are LGHDT and YNNKEL (reference sequence). CDR3 DNA sequence: TGTGCCAGCAGCCATAACCCAGCGGGAGTTTGGAATGAGCAGTTCTTC. Translating gives CASSHNPAGVWNEQFF.

This clonotype appeared many times. This beta chain represents an off-target read in a library built for alpha chains; its size is of limited meaning. The genes are TRBV6-6 and TRBJ1-4, with unresolved D. The CDR3 consists of 14 residues. Germline CDR1 MNHNY, CDR2 SVGAGI (reference sequence). V lost 2 bases and J 4 bases, leaving 8 bases between the germline ends. CDR3 loop: CASSYLSVNEKLFF. The CDR3 region has the DNA TGTGCCAGCAGTTACCTCTCGGTTAATGAAAAACTGTTTTTT.

About this clonotype: This beta chain is an off-target read within a library intended for alpha chains, so its frequency means little. The chain links TRBV7-6 to TRBJ2-2; tentatively, D is TRBD2 (5 bases). V was shortened by 4 bases and J by 6 bases, with 15 bases between the two germline ends. The V gene's germline CDR1 is SGHVS and CDR2 FNYEAQ. This CDR3 comprises 15 residues. In DNA, the CDR3 is TGTGCCAGCAGCTGGCCGGAACTAGAAGCCGGGGAGCTGTTTTTT. It translates to CASSWPELEAGELFF.

This clonotype is classed as medium-sized. This beta chain lies outside the target of a library built for alpha chains; its clone size means little. V and J are TRBV12-3 or TRBV12-4 and TRBJ1-3; D is uncertain. The V end was cut by 4 bases, the J end by 0 bases, with 7 bases between. The CDR3 runs 14 residues. In nucleotides, the CDR3 is TGTGCCAGCAGTTCCCCCGCCTCTGGAAACACCATATATTTT. It codes for CASSSPASGNTIYF.

A word on this clonotype: Since it is a stray read in a library aimed at alpha chains, this beta chain has a size that is not meaningful. V usage is TRBV28 and J usage is TRBJ2-1; maybe TRBD2 (5 bases). This CDR3 has 13 residues. Germline values: CDR1 MDHEN, CDR2 SYDVKM. V was clipped by 3 bases and J by 8 bases, with 11 bases between them. CDR3 DNA sequence: TGTGCCAGCAGTTTCCAGACTAAAGATGAGCAGTTCTTC. It translates to CASSFQTKDEQFF.

This clonotype is labeled as medium-sized. The library was built for alpha chains, so this beta chain is an off-target read and its size means little. V usage is TRBV20-1 and J usage is TRBJ1-1, with D possibly TRBD1 on 6 matching bases. The CDR3 consists of 14 residues. Germline V CDR1 and CDR2: DFQATT, SNEGSKA (reference sequence). Trimming cost V 3 bases and J 5 bases, with 16 bases left between them. The CDR3, as DNA: TGCAGTGCTAGTGTCGGGGGCGCGGGGACTGAAGCTTTCTTT. It encodes CSASVGGAGTEAFF.

This clonotype was recorded at least ten times. Because the library targeted alpha chains, this beta chain is an off-target read whose size means little. The chain uses TRBV12-3 or TRBV12-4 and TRBJ1-5; D call uncertain. V lost 7 bases to trimming and J lost 6 bases, with 10 bases between them. The CDR3 totals 12 residues. CDR3 region: CASKREGQPQHF. The CDR3 bases are TGTGCCAGCAAGAGGGAGGGTCAGCCCCAGCATTTT.

Many counts were recorded for this clonotype. Since the library was made to target alpha chains, this beta chain is a stray read and its abundance is not meaningful. This chain connects TRBV20-1 to TRBJ1-4, with TRBD1 matching over 8 bases. Germline V gene lookup returns CDR1 DFQATT and CDR2 SNEGSKA (reference sequence). V dropped 3 bases and J dropped 3; count of bases not matched to a gene: 6. CDR3 size: 15 residues. The CDR3 nucleotides read TGCAGTGCTAGGGACAGGGTTCACCCTAATGAAAAACTGTTTTTT. It translates to CSARDRVHPNEKLFF.

This clonotype has more than one count but fewer than ten. As an off-target read in a library built for alpha chains, this beta chain has a frequency of little significance. V usage is TRBV7-9 and J usage is TRBJ2-3; maybe TRBD1 (6 bases). CDR1 is SEHNR and CDR2 is FQNEAQ in the germline V gene (reference sequence). The CDR3 totals 16 residues. The V gene lost 4 bases and the J gene lost 2 bases, with 16 bases spanning the gap. The CDR3 protein is CASSSQLGGFTDTQYF. CDR3 DNA sequence: TGTGCCAGCAGCTCCCAACTAGGGGGATTCACAGATACGCAGTATTTT.

In regard to this clonotype: This beta chain represents an off-target read in a library built for alpha chains; its size is of limited meaning. This chain connects TRBV6-6 to TRBJ2-7; D might be TRBD1 or TRBD2, each matching 5 bases. V lost 2 bases and J 4 bases, leaving 9 bases between the germline ends. The germline V gene encodes CDR1 MNHNY and CDR2 SVGAGI (reference sequence). CDR3 size: 13 residues. The CDR3 spells CASSYRGPYEQYF. The DNA of the CDR3 is TGTGCCAGCAGTTACCGGGGACCGTACGAGCAGTACTTC.

This clonotype is deemed medium-sized (0.01 to 0.1%). With the library built for alpha chains, this beta chain is off target and its frequency is not meaningful. CDR3 sequence: CASSEGTGNTGELFF. DNA of the CDR3: TGTGCCAGCAGTGAAGGGACAGGGAACACCGGGGAGCTGTTTTTT. This chain links TRBV6-1 with TRBJ2-2; 7 nucleotides agree with TRBD1. The CDR3 is 15 amino acids. Germline assignment: CDR1 MNHNS and CDR2 SASEGT. V lost 1 base to trimming and J lost 1 base; unmatched junction nucleotides: 0.

This clonotype was observed at least ten times. Little can be read into the size of this beta chain, an off-target read in a library designed for alpha chains. The chain carries TRBV27 and TRBJ1-6; 7 bases agree with TRBD1. The CDR3 runs to 16 residues. Germline V CDR1 and CDR2: MNHEY, SMNVEV (reference sequence). V lost 3 bases, J lost 8 bases, and 10 bases stayed unmatched. CDR3 in DNA: TGTGCCAGCAGTTTGTTGAGAGGGGGCTTGGATTCACCCCTCCACTTT. Its translation: CASSLLRGGLDSPLHF.

This clonotype occurred a few times. With the library built for alpha chains, this beta chain is off target and its frequency is not meaningful. V gene TRBV19 combines with J gene TRBJ2-1, with 13 bases lining up with TRBD2. The CDR3 contains 14 residues. J was trimmed by 8 bases and V by 7 bases; bases with no gene match: 5. CDR1 and CDR2 from the germline V gene are LNHDA and SQIVND (reference sequence). Here the CDR3 DNA reads TGTGCCAGTAAAGAGACTAGCGGGAGGTATGAGCAGTTCTTC. Its translation: CASKETSGRYEQFF.

This clonotype was detected ten times or more. This beta chain came through as a stray read in a library set up for alpha chains, and its size says little. The chain recombines TRBV30 with TRBJ1-6; the D gene is possibly TRBD1 (6 bases). This CDR3 region has 14 residues. The germline V gene has CDR1 GTSNPN and CDR2 SVGIG (reference sequence). V lost 1 base to trimming and J lost 8 bases, with 12 bases between them. In DNA form, the CDR3 reads TGTGCCTGGAGTGCTCGGACAGTATATTCACCCCTCCACTTT. Residues: CAWSARTVYSPLHF. The full variable domain, in which reference TRBV30 and TRBJ1-6 provide the parts outside the CDR3, is SQTIHQWPATLVQPVGSPLSLECTVEGTSNPNLYWYRQAAGRGLQLLFYSVGIGQISSEVPQNLSASRPQDRQFILSSKKLLLSDSGFYLCAWSARTVYSPLHFGNGTRLTVT.

The sample holds many counts of this clonotype. In a library made to pick up alpha chains, this beta chain is a stray read with a size that means little. J is TRBJ2-5 and V is TRBV27; D gene unclear. Per germline, CDR1 MNHEY and CDR2 SMNVEV (reference sequence). This CDR3 is 15 amino acids long. The V end was cut by 5 bases, the J end by 1 base, with 14 bases between. For the CDR3, the DNA is TGTGCCAGCAGTAGAATATTGGAGCGCCAAGAGACCCAGTACTTC. Translated, it gives CASSRILERQETQYF.

This clonotype was seen repeatedly, ten times or more. Since it is a stray read in a library aimed at alpha chains, this beta chain has a size that is not meaningful. The chain links TRBV7-6 to TRBJ2-1; no firm D call. The V gene's germline CDR1 is SGHVS and CDR2 FNYEAQ. The length of the CDR3 is 11 residues. The V gene lost 6 bases and the J gene lost 10 bases, with 10 bases spanning the gap. CDR3 region: CASREGQEQFF. The CDR3 DNA is TGTGCCAGCAGAGAAGGGCAGGAGCAGTTCTTC.

This clonotype has at least ten counts. The library was built for alpha chains, so this beta chain is an off-target read and its size means little. This sequence joins TRBV11-2 and TRBJ1-1; 8 bases line up with TRBD1. CDR1 SGHAT and CDR2 FQNNGV come from the germline V gene. The CDR3 is made up of 13 amino acids. With V trimmed by 0 bases and J by 10 bases, 4 bases remained unmatched. This CDR3 is CASSLESDRGAFF. CDR3 nucleotide sequence: TGTGCCAGCAGCTTAGAATCCGACAGGGGAGCTTTCTTT.

This clonotype was seen a few times. This beta chain lies outside the target of a library built for alpha chains; its clone size means little. The chain uses TRBV4-1 and TRBJ2-2; perhaps TRBD2 as D (6 bases). Trimming stripped 5 bases from V and 5 bases from J, with 24 bases between. CDR1 and CDR2 (germline): MGHRA, YSYEKL. This CDR3 is built from 18 residues. The CDR3 nucleotides are TGCGCCAGCAGCTTCGGGTCAGGAGGGGCTGTTCGAACCGGGGAGCTGTTTTTT. This translates into CASSFGSGGAVRTGELFF.

There are many counts of this clonotype. The library was built for alpha chains, so this beta chain is an off-target read and its size means little. The J gene is TRBJ1-6, the V gene TRBV7-6; 9 nucleotides align to TRBD1. Germline V gene lookup returns CDR1 SGHVS and CDR2 FNYEAQ. This CDR3 region has 16 residues. The V and J ends lost 1 base and 5 bases, in that order; junction bases with no gene match: 3. CDR3 amino acids: CASSLGTGANNSPLHF. DNA of the CDR3: TGTGCCAGCAGCTTAGGGACAGGGGCGAATAATTCACCCCTCCACTTT.